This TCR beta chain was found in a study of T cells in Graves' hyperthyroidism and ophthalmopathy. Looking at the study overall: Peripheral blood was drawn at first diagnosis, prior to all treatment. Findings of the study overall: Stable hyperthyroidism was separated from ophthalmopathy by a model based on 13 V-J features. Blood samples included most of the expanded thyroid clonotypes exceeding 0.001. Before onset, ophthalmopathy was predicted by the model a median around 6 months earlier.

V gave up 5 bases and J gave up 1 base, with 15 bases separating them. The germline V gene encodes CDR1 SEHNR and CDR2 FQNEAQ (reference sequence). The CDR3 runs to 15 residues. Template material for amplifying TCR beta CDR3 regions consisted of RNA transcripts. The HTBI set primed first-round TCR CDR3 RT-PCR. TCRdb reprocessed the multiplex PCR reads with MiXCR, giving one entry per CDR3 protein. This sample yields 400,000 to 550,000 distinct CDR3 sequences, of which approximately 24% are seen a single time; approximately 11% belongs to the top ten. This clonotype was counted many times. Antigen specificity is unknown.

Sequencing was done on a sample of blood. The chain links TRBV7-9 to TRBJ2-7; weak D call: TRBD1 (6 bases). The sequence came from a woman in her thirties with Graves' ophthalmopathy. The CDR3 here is CASSPKQGLSYEQYF. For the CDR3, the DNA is TGTGCCAGCAGCCCGAAACAGGGATTGTCCTACGAGCAGTACTTC.